This TCR beta chain stems from a study of OX40 agonist ivuxolimab in advanced cancers. Overall study: Hepatocellular carcinoma, melanoma, renal cell or head and neck cancer affected the dose-escalation patients. Study outcomes and limitations: The mean number of expanded clones was higher in CD8+ T cells than in CD4+.

This CDR3 comprises 14 residues. V was pared by 0 bases and J by 2 bases, with 6 bases between. The germline V gene has CDR1 PRHDT and CDR2 FYEKMQ (reference sequence). Points on this clone: Its specificity is not known.

Using immunoSEQ multiplex PCR, the repertoire was profiled, and TCRdb retains in-frame clones only, with some absent. The sample holds about 100,000 clones, 90% to 95% seen once. The specimen was CD4+ or CD8+ T cells sorted from blood, collected in a trial of the OX40 agonist ivuxolimab. V usage is TRBV13 and J usage is TRBJ2-3; D ambiguous. The TCR sequence derives from an adult with an advanced solid tumor such as melanoma, head and neck, liver or kidney cancer. In DNA form, the CDR3 reads TGTGCCAGCAGCTTAGGTACTTACACAGATACGCAGTATTTT. It encodes CASSLGTYTDTQYF.